The next 18 T cell receptor beta chains were all read from a single sample in a study of T-cell reconstitution after alpha-beta-depleted transplantation in children. Unique molecular identifiers were built into the TCRbeta library. TCRdb processed the PCR reads anew with MiXCR; each CDR3 protein has one entry. The sample has over 400,000 distinct CDR3 sequences, roughly 44% seen once. The sequencing here drew on PBMCs, taken before TCRalphabeta/CD19-depleted stem cell transplant. These receptor sequences come from a girl aged 2 to 9 with aplastic anemia, due to receive a stem cell transplant.

The V and J genes are TRBV6-1 and TRBJ2-6; D is uncertain. CDR1 and CDR2 (germline): MNHNS, SASEGT. V shed 6 bases and J shed 0 bases, with 9 bases lying between them. CDR3 size: 15 residues. The CDR3 reads CASSVQSSGANVLTF. The CDR3 DNA is TGTGCCAGCAGCGTTCAGAGCTCTGGGGCCAACGTCCTGACTTTC.

The chain joins TRBV5-1 to TRBJ2-3, with 9 bases matching TRBD1. The CDR3 runs 17 residues. From germline, CDR1 is SGHRS and CDR2 YFSETQ. V was pared by 3 bases and J by 4 bases, with 12 bases of the junction left unmatched. The DNA of the CDR3 is TGCGCCAGCAGCTCCGTCGACAGGGGGAGTTACGCAGATACGCAGTATTTT. This sequence encodes CASSSVDRGSYADTQYF.

In this sample, this clonotype turned up many times. This chain joins TRBV4-1 and TRBJ1-6; perhaps TRBD1 as D (5 bases). This CDR3 spans 16 amino acids. CDR1 and CDR2 (germline): MGHRA, YSYEKL. Trimming stripped 2 bases from V and 7 bases from J, with 15 bases between. The CDR3 DNA is TGCGCCAGCAGCCAAATTACCGGGACTACCAATTCACCCCTCCACTTT. It translates to CASSQITGTTNSPLHF.

The chain recombines TRBV5-1 with TRBJ2-1; 9 positions agree with TRBD2. Germline trimming cut 7 bases from V and 5 bases from J; bases unmatched to any gene: 7. Germline V gene lookup returns CDR1 SGHRS and CDR2 YFSETQ. The CDR3 is 14 amino acids. CDR3 coding DNA: TGCGCCAGCTACGCGGCGGGAGGGCACAATGAGCAGTTCTTC. Amino acids: CASYAAGGHNEQFF.

This clonotype was detected ten times or more. This chain uses TRBV18 with TRBJ1-1; D remains unclear. The V gene lost 3 bases and the J gene lost 2 bases, with 7 bases spanning the gap. The CDR3 consists of 13 residues. Looked up from germline, CDR1 is KGHSH and CDR2 is LQKENI. This CDR3 is CASSPQYNTEAFF. The CDR3 coding sequence is TGTGCCAGCTCACCGCAGTACAACACTGAAGCTTTCTTT.

This clonotype has ten or more counts. V and J are TRBV7-2 and TRBJ2-7; TRBD2 matches 8 bases. Germline V CDR1 and CDR2: SGHTA, FQGNSA. V trimming: 5 bases; J trimming: 3 bases; junction bases outside the gene matches: 12. The CDR3 runs 16 residues. The CDR3 sequence is CASSQKALADFYEQYF. Written as DNA, the CDR3 is TGTGCCAGCAGCCAGAAGGCACTAGCGGATTTCTACGAGCAGTACTTC.

This clonotype was recorded at least ten times. The rearrangement joins TRBV5-1 to TRBJ2-5; 10 bases line up with TRBD1. The CDR3 covers 14 residues. CDR1 and CDR2 from the germline V gene are SGHRS and YFSETQ. J was trimmed by 5 bases and V by 4 bases; bases with no gene match: 5. The CDR3 protein is CASSPGQGLETQYF. The CDR3 coding sequence is TGCGCCAGCAGCCCGGGACAGGGGTTGGAGACCCAGTACTTC.

This clonotype occurred a few times. This rearrangement joins TRBV6-1 to TRBJ1-6; a weak D match, TRBD1 (6 bases). The germline V gene encodes CDR1 MNHNS and CDR2 SASEGT. The CDR3 runs to 15 residues. V lost 7 bases, J lost 0 bases, and 10 bases lay in between. This CDR3 reads CASKGGGSYNSPLHF. The CDR3 DNA reads TGTGCCAGCAAAGGGGGGGGCTCCTATAATTCACCCCTCCACTTT.

V gene TRBV27 combines with J gene TRBJ2-5; 11 positions match TRBD2. The CDR3 spans 17 residues. With V trimmed by 4 bases and J by 5 bases, 12 bases remained unmatched. Germline loops: CDR1 MNHEY, CDR2 SMNVEV (reference sequence). CDR3 sequence (DNA): TGTGCCAGCAGTTCCCGTCAACTAGCGGGAGTTTGGGAGACCCAGTACTTC. It is translated as CASSSRQLAGVWETQYF.

This sequence joins TRBV5-1 and TRBJ2-3; 7 nucleotides line up with TRBD1. V dropped 4 bases and J dropped 2; count of bases not matched to a gene: 7. Germline values: CDR1 SGHRS, CDR2 YFSETQ. This CDR3 is 15 amino acids long. The CDR3, as DNA: TGCGCCAGCAGCCACCCGGGACAGTCCACAGATACGCAGTATTTT. This gives the protein CASSHPGQSTDTQYF.

In this sample, this clonotype turned up a few times. This rearrangement joins TRBV14 to TRBJ2-2, with 7 bases fitting TRBD1. Germline CDR1 is SGHDN and CDR2 is FVKESK. CDR3 size: 14 residues. The V and J ends lost 4 bases and 5 bases, in that order; junction bases with no gene match: 4. The CDR3 spells CASSLVQGTGELFF. The CDR3 DNA reads as TGTGCCAGCAGCCTCGTACAGGGGACCGGGGAGCTGTTTTTT.

The V and J genes are TRBV29-1 and TRBJ2-5; 9 positions match TRBD1. Trimming cost V 6 bases and J 7 bases; bases outside gene matches: 3. The germline V gene encodes CDR1 SQVTM and CDR2 ANQGSEA. This CDR3 is 11 amino acids long. DNA for the CDR3: TGCAGCGTGGGGGACAGGGTGACCCAGTACTTC. Translated, it gives CSVGDRVTQYF.

The chain recombines TRBV5-1 with TRBJ1-4; the D is unclear. The CDR3 length is 16 residues. Trimming stripped 1 base from V and 1 base from J, with 11 bases between. From germline, CDR1 is SGHRS and CDR2 YFSETQ. CDR3 sequence (DNA): TGCGCCAGCAGCTTGATGGGCGGAGGAACTAATGAAAAACTGTTTTTT. Translation: CASSLMGGGTNEKLFF.

The chain recombines TRBV4-1 with TRBJ1-3; D not resolved. The V gene's germline CDR1 is MGHRA and CDR2 YSYEKL. There are 14 residues in the CDR3. The germline V and J ends were trimmed by 0 bases and 8 bases, with 11 bases remaining between them. CDR3 protein: CASSQEHAVDTIYF. The CDR3, as DNA: TGCGCCAGCAGCCAAGAACACGCGGTGGACACCATATATTTT.

The gene calls are TRBV7-2 and TRBJ2-7; 8 nucleotides agree with TRBD2. The V gene end was trimmed by 5 bases and the J gene end by 3 bases; junction bases not matched to a gene: 15. There are 17 residues in the CDR3. Looked up from germline, CDR1 is SGHTA and CDR2 is FQGNSA. CDR3 in amino acids: CASSPRSGAFPIYEQYF. The CDR3 region has the DNA TGTGCCAGCAGCCCCCGTAGCGGGGCCTTCCCCATCTACGAGCAGTACTTC.

This clonotype was seen a few times. This chain links TRBV5-6 with TRBJ1-6; D uncertain. V was cut by 5 bases and J by 10 bases, with 10 bases left in between. This CDR3 contains 12 residues. CDR1 and CDR2 (germline): SGHDT, YYEEEE. The DNA of the CDR3 is TGTGCCAGCAGACGGGGAAAATCACCCCTCCACTTT. This gives the protein CASRRGKSPLHF.

V usage is TRBV12-3 or TRBV12-4 and J usage is TRBJ2-3, with D uncertain. The V end was cut by 3 bases, the J end by 1 base, with 8 bases between. The CDR3 is 14 residues long. CDR3 protein: CASSFLDGTDTQYF. The CDR3 DNA sequence: TGTGCCAGCAGTTTTCTTGACGGCACAGATACGCAGTATTTT.

The V gene is TRBV12-3 or TRBV12-4, the J gene TRBJ2-7; D not certain. Trimming stripped 2 bases from V and 3 bases from J, with 14 bases between. This CDR3 comprises 15 residues. The CDR3 loop is CASSLTGRQSYEQYF. CDR3 nucleotides: TGTGCCAGCAGTTTAACGGGCCGGCAGAGCTACGAGCAGTACTTC.